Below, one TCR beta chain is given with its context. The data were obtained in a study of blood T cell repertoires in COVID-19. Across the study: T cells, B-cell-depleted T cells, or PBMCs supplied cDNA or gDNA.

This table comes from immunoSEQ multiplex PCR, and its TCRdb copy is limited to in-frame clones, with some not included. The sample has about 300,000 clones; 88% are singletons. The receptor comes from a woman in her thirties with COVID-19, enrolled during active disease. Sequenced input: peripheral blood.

Here the CDR3 DNA reads TGCGCCAGCAGCCAAGATCTTTCCGGGAACTATGGCTACACCTTC. As protein: CASSQDLSGNYGYTF. The V gene is TRBV4-3, the J gene TRBJ1-2; D ambiguous. This CDR3 spans 15 amino acids. Trimming removed 0 bases at V and 2 bases at J, with 10 bases between. Looked up from germline, CDR1 is LGHNA and CDR2 is YSLEER.